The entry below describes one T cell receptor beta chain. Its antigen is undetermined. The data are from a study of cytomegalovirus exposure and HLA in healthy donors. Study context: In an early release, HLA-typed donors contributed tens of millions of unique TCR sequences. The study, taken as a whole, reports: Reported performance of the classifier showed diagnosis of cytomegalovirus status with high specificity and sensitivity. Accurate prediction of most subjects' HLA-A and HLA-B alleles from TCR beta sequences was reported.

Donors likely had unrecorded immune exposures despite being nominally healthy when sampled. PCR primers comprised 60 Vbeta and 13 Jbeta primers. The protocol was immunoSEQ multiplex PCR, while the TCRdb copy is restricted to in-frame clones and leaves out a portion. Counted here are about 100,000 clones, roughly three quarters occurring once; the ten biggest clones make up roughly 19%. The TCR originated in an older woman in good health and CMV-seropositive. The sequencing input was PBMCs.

This CDR3 reads CASSERGRASPLHF. The CDR3 region has the DNA TGTGCCAGCAGTGAACGAGGGCGGGCTTCACCCCTCCACTTT. The chain links TRBV6-1 to TRBJ1-6; no reliable D call. V was pared by 2 bases and J by 9 bases, with 11 bases between. The germline CDR1 and CDR2 sequences are MNHNS and SASEGT. This CDR3 is built from 14 residues.